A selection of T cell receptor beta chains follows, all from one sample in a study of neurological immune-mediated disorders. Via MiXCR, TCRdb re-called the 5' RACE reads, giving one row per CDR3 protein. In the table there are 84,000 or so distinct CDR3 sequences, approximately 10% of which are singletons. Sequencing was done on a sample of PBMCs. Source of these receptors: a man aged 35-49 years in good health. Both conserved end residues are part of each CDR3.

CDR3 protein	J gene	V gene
CASSLGLINEQFF	TRBJ2-1	TRBV7-2
CASSAEGGQPQHF	TRBJ1-5	TRBV7-9
CASRDIPYEQYF	TRBJ2-7	TRBV28
CASSSTNNQPQHF	TRBJ1-5	TRBV11-2
CASSGLTGGLGEQYF	TRBJ2-7	TRBV5-5
CASSPYPGQLNYGYTF	TRBJ1-2	TRBV7-3
CASSQVGTGEPDYEQYF	TRBJ2-7	TRBV3-1
CASSDSSGGTDTQYF	TRBJ2-3	TRBV6-4
CATFNTGELFF	TRBJ2-2	TRBV7-9
CSAGDSLYEQYF	TRBJ2-7	TRBV20-1
CSARVSYEQYF	TRBJ2-7	TRBV29-1
CASSPGGGSYNEQFF	TRBJ2-1	TRBV7-2
CASSPGGAPYQETQYF	TRBJ2-5	TRBV27
CASSPETRSYNEQFF	TRBJ2-1	TRBV19
CASSEYRGGDTYEQYF	TRBJ2-7	TRBV10-1
CASSPRVGEDTQYF	TRBJ2-3	TRBV18
CASRTDGANYGYTF	TRBJ1-2	TRBV5-5
CASSFGTAKRANSPLHF	TRBJ1-6	TRBV27
CASSLGELAGQETQYF	TRBJ2-5	TRBV5-1
CASSLTGSTEAFF	TRBJ1-1	TRBV27
CATSSGSLGDEQFF	TRBJ2-1	TRBV15
CASTGTPPSGANVLTF	TRBJ2-6	TRBV10-3
CASSLAQGGEAFF	TRBJ1-1	TRBV12-3/TRBV12-4
CSADPTSTDTQYF	TRBJ2-3	TRBV20-1
CATSRDVGYEQYF	TRBJ2-7	TRBV15
CASCFTDTEAFF	TRBJ1-1	TRBV6-6
CASSAGGGGVAYEQYF	TRBJ2-7	TRBV9
CASSLNIQYF	TRBJ2-4	TRBV5-1
CATSRDRDLNNEQFF	TRBJ2-1	TRBV15
CASSFLDLGDTDTQYF	TRBJ2-3	TRBV5-5
CASSFSPENTEAFF	TRBJ1-1	TRBV12-3/TRBV12-4
CASSSPTGAGELFF	TRBJ2-2	TRBV6-6
CSARRGTTDTQYF	TRBJ2-3	TRBV20-1
CASSLYRGWQPQHF	TRBJ1-5	TRBV27
CAISDGETQYF	TRBJ2-5	TRBV10-3
CASSPRGSGEQYF	TRBJ2-7	TRBV6-6
CASSPGAKNTGELFF	TRBJ2-2	TRBV2
CASSLRGSGSDTQYF	TRBJ2-3	TRBV7-7
CASREAGGSTDTQYF	TRBJ2-3	TRBV28
CASSISPQATQPQHF	TRBJ1-5	TRBV19
CASSFGRGGYEQYF	TRBJ2-7	TRBV28
CSARSTLHTPLHF	TRBJ1-6	TRBV20-1
CASSLRWGNTEAFF	TRBJ1-1	TRBV5-1
CSARDSTGVNSPLHF	TRBJ1-6	TRBV20-1
CASSLTGKGGEKLFF	TRBJ1-4	TRBV5-1
CASSLGLRGAGANVLTF	TRBJ2-6	TRBV11-2
CASSLRGSGNTIYF	TRBJ1-3	TRBV28
CASSPRTSGLPYEQYF	TRBJ2-7	TRBV7-9
CASSLRVAERSELFF	TRBJ2-2	TRBV7-3
CASSSGLRNTEAFF	TRBJ1-1	TRBV12-3/TRBV12-4
CASSEANRGWTEAFF	TRBJ1-1	TRBV6-1
CASRGEAGELFF	TRBJ2-2	TRBV12-3/TRBV12-4
CASSLGQFNSPLHF	TRBJ1-6	TRBV7-2
CASSLNGQGAYEQYF	TRBJ2-7	TRBV5-1
CASSSWVGNEQFF	TRBJ2-1	TRBV5-5